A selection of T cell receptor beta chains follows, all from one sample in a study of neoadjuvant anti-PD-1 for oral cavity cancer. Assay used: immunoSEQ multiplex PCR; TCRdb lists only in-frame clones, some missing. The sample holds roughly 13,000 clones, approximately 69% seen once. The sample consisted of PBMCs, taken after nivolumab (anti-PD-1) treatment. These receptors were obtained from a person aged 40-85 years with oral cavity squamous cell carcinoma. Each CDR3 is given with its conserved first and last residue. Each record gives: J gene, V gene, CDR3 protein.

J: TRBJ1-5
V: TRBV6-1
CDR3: CASSAQGTNQPQHF

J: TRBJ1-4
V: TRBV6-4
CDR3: CASSDRDLEKLFF

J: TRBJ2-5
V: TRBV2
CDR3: CASSWDIQETQYF

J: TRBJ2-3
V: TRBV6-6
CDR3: CTVRGSSTDTQYF

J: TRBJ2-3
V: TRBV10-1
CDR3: CASSEGTDTQYF

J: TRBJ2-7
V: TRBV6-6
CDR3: CASNPLAASSYEQYF

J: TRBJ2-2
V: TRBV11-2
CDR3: CASSLGPSYANTGELFF

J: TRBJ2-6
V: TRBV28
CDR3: CASRTRGDGRSFGANVLTF

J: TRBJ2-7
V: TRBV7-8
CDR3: CASSLSGARAEQYF

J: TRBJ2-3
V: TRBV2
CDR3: CASISSSSTDTQYF

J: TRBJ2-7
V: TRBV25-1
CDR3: CASSDTLIYEQYF

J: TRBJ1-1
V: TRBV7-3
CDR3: CASSKRDGTGTEAFF

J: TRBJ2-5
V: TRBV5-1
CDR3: CASSLGTYGVGETQYF

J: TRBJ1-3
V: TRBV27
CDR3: CASRPVGGAGGTIYF

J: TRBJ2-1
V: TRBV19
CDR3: CASSAPADNEQFF

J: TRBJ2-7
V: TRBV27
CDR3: CASSRLAGYYEQYF

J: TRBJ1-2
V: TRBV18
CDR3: CASSNDQGYTF

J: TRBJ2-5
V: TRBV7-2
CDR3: CASSSQGGQETQYF

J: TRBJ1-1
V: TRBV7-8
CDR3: CASSRGGNTEAFF

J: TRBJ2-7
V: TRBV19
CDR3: CASRLGQGGEQYF

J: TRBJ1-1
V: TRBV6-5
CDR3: CASSLGQEAFF

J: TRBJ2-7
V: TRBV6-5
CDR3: CASSDTGQSYEQYF

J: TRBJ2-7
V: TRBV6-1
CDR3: CASSGYYYSYEQYF

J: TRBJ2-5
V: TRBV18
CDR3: CASSPGDRVRETQYF

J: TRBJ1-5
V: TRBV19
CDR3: CASSIDRNSNQPQHF

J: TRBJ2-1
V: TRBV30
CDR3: CAWGTTIVREQFF

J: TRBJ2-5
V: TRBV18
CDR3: CASSPGLQEETQYF

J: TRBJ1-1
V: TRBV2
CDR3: CASSGIRNTEAFF

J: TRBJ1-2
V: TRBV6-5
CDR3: CASSTGTAPWGGYTF

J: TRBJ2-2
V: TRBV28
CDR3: CASSLELGAGELFF

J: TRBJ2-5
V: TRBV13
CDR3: CASTRPGQKAETQYF

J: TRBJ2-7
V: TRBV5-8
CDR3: CASSRQVNEQYF

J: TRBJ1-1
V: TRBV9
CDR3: CASSLLGGEAFF

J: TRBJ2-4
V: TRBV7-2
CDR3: CASSFTNPQGANIQYF

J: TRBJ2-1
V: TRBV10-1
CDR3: CASSFIGGEQFF

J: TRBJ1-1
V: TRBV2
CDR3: CASRLQVNTEAFF

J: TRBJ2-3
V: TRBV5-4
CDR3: CASSSGASGRGTDTQYF

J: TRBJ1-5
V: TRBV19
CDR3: CASTSGPQPQHF

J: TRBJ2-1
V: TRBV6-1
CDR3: CASSLWGTGVGEQFF

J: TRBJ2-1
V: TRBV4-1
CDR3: CASSHVGSGSDEQFF

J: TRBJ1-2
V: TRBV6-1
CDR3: CASRPVGLSGGYTF

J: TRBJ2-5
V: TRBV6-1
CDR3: CASSVLDRRETQYF

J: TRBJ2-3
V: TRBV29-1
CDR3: CSVEGGRDRGADTQYF

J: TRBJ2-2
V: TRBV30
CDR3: CAWSDLWPNTGELFF

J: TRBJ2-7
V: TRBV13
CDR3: CASGRTSGEQYF

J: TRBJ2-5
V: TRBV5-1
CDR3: CASSAATGPVQETQYF

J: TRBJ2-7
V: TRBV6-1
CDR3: CASMTQGYEQYF

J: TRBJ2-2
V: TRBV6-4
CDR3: CASSESGGTGELFF

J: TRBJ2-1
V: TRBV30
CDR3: CALNGLAGYNEQFF

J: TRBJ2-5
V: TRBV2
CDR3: CASSDEGGNQETQYF

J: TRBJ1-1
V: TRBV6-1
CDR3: CASSEPGSMNTEAFF

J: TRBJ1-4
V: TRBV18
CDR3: CASSPRQFATNEKLFF

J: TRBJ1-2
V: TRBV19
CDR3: CASTPGTGTPGYGYTF

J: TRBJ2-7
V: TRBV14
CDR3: CASSQDDLSGTRLEQYF